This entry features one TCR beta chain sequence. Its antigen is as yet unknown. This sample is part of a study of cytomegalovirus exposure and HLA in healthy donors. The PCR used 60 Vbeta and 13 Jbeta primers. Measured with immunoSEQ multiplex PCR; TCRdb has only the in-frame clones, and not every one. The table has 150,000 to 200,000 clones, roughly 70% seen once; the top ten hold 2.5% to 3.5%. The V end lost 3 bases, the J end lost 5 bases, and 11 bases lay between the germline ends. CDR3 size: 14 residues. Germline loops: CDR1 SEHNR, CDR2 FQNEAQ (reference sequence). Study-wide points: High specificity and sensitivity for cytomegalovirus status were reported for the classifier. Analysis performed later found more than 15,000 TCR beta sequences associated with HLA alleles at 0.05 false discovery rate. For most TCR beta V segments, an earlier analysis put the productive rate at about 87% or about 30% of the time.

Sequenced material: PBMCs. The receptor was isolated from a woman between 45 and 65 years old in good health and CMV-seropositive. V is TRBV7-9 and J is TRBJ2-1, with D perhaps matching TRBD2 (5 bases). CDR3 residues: CASSFEGKHNEQFF. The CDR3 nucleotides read TGTGCCAGCAGCTTCGAGGGAAAACACAATGAGCAGTTCTTC.